Each of the 9 T cell receptor beta chains below was sequenced from the same sample in a study of T cells in Graves' hyperthyroidism and ophthalmopathy. The CDR3 regions of TCR beta were amplified from RNA transcripts. The TCR CDR3 was amplified in a first-round RT-PCR using the HTBI primer set. TCRdb recomputed calls from the multiplex PCR reads with MiXCR, one row per CDR3 protein. The table has 250,000 to 300,000 distinct CDR3 sequences, about 13% seen once. The specimen was blood. The receptors come from a woman in her forties with Graves' hyperthyroidism.

This clonotype was counted at least ten times. The V and J genes are TRBV7-9 and TRBJ2-7; 14 bases match TRBD2. This CDR3 is 17 amino acids long. Trimming cost V 5 bases and J 3 bases; bases outside gene matches: 9. From germline, CDR1 is SEHNR and CDR2 FQNEAQ (reference sequence). The CDR3 region is CASSIAPGTSGSYEQYF. CDR3 in DNA: TGTGCCAGCAGCATCGCTCCAGGGACTAGCGGGAGCTACGAGCAGTACTTC.

In its sample, this clonotype was seen many times. This chain uses TRBV5-1 with TRBJ2-7; no clear D. Trimming left V 0 bases short and J 2 bases short, with 12 bases between. Germline CDR1 is SGHRS and CDR2 is YFSETQ. CDR3 size: 15 residues. CDR3 protein: CASSLAPSIPYEQYF. The DNA of the CDR3 is TGCGCCAGCAGCTTGGCACCATCGATCCCCTACGAGCAGTACTTC.

At least ten counts were recorded for this clonotype. The chain has TRBV12-3 or TRBV12-4 and TRBJ1-1; perhaps TRBD1 as D (5 bases). V lost 6 bases, J lost 7 bases, and 21 bases lay in between. This CDR3 comprises 15 residues. The CDR3 loop is CASSPSSGRGYEAFF. The DNA for the CDR3 is TGTGCCAGCAGCCCCTCCTCCGGGAGGGGTTATGAAGCTTTCTTT.

This clonotype was counted a few times. The J gene is TRBJ2-7, the V gene TRBV5-1; perhaps TRBD1 as D (6 bases). Germline CDR1 and CDR2: SGHRS and YFSETQ. Trimming removed 0 bases from V and 3 bases from J, with 10 bases in between. This CDR3 spans 14 amino acids. As DNA, the CDR3 is TGCGCCAGCAGCTTGGGTCACAGGGACTACGAGCAGTACTTC. This codes for CASSLGHRDYEQYF.

Only a few counts were recorded for this clonotype. The V gene is TRBV9, the J gene TRBJ2-2; TRBD2 might be the D (5 bases). The CDR3 extends over 16 amino acids. Trimming took 0 bases from V and 4 from J, leaving 13 bases between them. From germline, CDR1 is SGDLS and CDR2 YYNGEE. The CDR3 nucleotides read TGTGCCAGCAGCGTAGGGGGAGTACGCGGCACCGGGGAGCTGTTTTTT. Protein product: CASSVGGVRGTGELFF.

The rearrangement links TRBV20-1 to TRBJ2-1, with 11 positions matching TRBD2. Germline values: CDR1 DFQATT, CDR2 SNEGSKA (reference sequence). This CDR3 has 16 residues. V lost 2 bases and J lost 4; bases outside the gene matches: 7. DNA for the CDR3: TGCAGTGCTAGACCTGCCGGGACTAGCGGTTACAATGAGCAGTTCTTC. Amino acid sequence: CSARPAGTSGYNEQFF.

About this clonotype itself: A read error may explain this, as a much larger clone is one base away. This chain uses TRBV5-1 with TRBJ2-7; D is unresolved. The CDR3 extends over 16 amino acids. Trimming took 0 bases from V and 5 from J, leaving 18 bases between them. Germline lookup yields CDR1 SGHRS and CDR2 YFSETQ. CDR3 loop: CASSLGVASDTNEQYF. The CDR3, as DNA: TGCGCCAGCAGCTTGGGAGTGGCGTCCGATACTAACGAGCAGTACTTC. Drawing the rest from reference TRBV5-1 and TRBJ2-7, the complete variable domain is KAGVTQTPRYLIKTRGQQVTLSCSPISGHRSVSWYQQTPGQGLQFLFEYFSETQRNKGNFPGRFSGRQFSNSRSEMNVSTLELGDSALYLCASSLGVASDTNEQYFGPGTRLTVT.

The chain carries TRBV6-1 and TRBJ1-2, with D uncertain. Germline V lookup: CDR1 MNHNS, CDR2 SASEGT. This CDR3 region has 14 residues. V lost 6 bases and J lost 8, with 19 bases in between. The CDR3 DNA is TGTGCCAGCAGAACACACGGGAAGACGGGGGGCTACACCTTC. Protein product: CASRTHGKTGGYTF.

This clonotype was seen ten or more times. The chain uses TRBV24-1 and TRBJ2-5, with TRBD1 identical over 9 bases. Losses at the gene ends were 0 bases for V and 5 bases for J; bases not matched to a gene: 3. Germline values: CDR1 KGHDR, CDR2 SFDVKD. The length of the CDR3 is 15 residues. CDR3 sequence: CATSDLQGTGETQYF. Written as DNA, the CDR3 is TGTGCCACCAGTGATTTGCAAGGGACAGGGGAGACCCAGTACTTC.